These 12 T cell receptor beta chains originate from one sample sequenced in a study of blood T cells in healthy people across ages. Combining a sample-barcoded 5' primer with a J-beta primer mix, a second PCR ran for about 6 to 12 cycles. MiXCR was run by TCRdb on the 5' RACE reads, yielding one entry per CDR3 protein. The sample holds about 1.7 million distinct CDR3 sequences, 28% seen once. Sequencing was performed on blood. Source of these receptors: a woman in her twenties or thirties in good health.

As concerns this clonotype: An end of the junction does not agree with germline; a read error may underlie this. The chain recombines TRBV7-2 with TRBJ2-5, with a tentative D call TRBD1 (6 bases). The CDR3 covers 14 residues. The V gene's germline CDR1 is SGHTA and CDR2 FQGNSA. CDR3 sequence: CASSSGTMLLTRYF. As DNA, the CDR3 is TGTGCCAGCAGCTCCGGGACAATGTTATTGACCCGGTACTTC.

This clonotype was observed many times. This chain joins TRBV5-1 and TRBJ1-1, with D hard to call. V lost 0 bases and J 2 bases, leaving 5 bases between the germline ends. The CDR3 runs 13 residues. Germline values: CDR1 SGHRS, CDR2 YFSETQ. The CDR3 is CASSLGSNTEAFF. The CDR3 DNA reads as TGCGCCAGCAGCTTGGGTAGTAACACTGAAGCTTTCTTT.

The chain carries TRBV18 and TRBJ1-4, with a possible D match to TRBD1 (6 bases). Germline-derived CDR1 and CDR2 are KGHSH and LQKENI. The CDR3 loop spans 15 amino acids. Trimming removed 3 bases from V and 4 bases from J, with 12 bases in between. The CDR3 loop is CASSPTGPNNEKLFF. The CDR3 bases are TGTGCCAGCTCACCGACAGGACCGAATAATGAAAAACTGTTTTTT.

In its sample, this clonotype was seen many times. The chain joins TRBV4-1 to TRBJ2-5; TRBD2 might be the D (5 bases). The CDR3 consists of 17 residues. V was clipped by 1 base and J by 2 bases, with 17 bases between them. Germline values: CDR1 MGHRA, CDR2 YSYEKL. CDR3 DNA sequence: TGCGCCAGCAGCCAAGGTTTGGCTAGCTGGGGACAAGAGACCCAGTACTTC. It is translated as CASSQGLASWGQETQYF.

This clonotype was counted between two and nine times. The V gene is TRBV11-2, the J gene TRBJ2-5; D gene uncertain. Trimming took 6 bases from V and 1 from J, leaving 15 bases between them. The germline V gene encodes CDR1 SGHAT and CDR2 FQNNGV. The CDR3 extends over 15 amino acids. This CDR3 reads CASRALRGAQETQYF. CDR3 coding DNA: TGTGCCAGCAGGGCCCTAAGAGGCGCCCAAGAGACCCAGTACTTC.

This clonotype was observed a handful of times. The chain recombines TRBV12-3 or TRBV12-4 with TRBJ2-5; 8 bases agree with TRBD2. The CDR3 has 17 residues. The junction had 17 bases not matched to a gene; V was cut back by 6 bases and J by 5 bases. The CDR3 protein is CASSHPPTLAGRETQYF. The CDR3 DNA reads TGTGCCAGCAGCCACCCACCGACGTTAGCGGGACGCGAGACCCAGTACTTC.

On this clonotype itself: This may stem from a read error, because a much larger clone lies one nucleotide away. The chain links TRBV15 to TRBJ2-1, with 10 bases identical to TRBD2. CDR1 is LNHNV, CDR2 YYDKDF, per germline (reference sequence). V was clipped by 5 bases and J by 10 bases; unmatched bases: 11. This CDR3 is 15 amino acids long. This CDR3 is CATSFGTSAAYEQFF. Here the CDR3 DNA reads TGTGCCACCAGCTTCGGGACTAGCGCGGCCTACGAGCAGTTCTTC.

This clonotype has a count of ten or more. The CDR3 DNA follows: TGCAGTGTTGCTAATCGGCGGGGATTCGACGAGCAGTACTTC. It encodes CSVANRRGFDEQYF. The J gene is TRBJ2-7, the V gene TRBV20-1, with a tentative D call TRBD2 (6 bases). The V end lost 7 bases, the J end lost 5 bases, and 21 bases lay between the germline ends. Germline V lookup: CDR1 DFQATT, CDR2 SNEGSKA (reference sequence). This CDR3 spans 14 amino acids.

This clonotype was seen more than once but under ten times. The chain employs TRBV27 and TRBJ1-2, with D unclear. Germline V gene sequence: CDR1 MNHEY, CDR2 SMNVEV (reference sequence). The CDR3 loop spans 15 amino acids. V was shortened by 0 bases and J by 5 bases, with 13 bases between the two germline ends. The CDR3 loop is CASSLSARVHYGYTF. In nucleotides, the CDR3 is TGTGCCAGCAGTTTATCGGCTCGAGTCCATTATGGCTACACCTTC.

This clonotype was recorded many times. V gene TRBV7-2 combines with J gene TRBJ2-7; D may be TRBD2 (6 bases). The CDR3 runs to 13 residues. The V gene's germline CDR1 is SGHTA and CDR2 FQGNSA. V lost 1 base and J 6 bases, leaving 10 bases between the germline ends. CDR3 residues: CASSLVLEGEQYF. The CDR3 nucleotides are TGTGCCAGCAGCTTAGTCTTGGAGGGCGAGCAGTACTTC.

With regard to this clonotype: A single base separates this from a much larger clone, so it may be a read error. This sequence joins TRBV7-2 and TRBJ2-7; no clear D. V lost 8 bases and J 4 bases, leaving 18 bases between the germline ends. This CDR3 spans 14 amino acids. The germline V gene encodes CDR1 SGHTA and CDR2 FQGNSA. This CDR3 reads CASRHTGATYEQYF. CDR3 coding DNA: TGTGCCAGCCGACATACGGGTGCTACTTACGAGCAGTACTTC. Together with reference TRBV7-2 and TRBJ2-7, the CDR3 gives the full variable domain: GAGVSQSPSNKVTEKGKDVELRCDPISGHTALYWYRQSLGQGLEFLIYFQGNSAPDKSGLPSDRFSAERTGGSVSTLTIQRTQQEDSAVYLCASRHTGATYEQYFGPGTRLTVT.

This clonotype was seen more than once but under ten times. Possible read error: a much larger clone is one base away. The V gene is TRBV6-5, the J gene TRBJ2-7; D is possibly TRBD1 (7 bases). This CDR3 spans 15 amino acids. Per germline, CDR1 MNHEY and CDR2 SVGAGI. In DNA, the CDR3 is TGTGCCAGCAGTTCCCTGGGGCGGGACAGCTACGAGCGGTACTTC. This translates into CASSSLGRDSYERYF.